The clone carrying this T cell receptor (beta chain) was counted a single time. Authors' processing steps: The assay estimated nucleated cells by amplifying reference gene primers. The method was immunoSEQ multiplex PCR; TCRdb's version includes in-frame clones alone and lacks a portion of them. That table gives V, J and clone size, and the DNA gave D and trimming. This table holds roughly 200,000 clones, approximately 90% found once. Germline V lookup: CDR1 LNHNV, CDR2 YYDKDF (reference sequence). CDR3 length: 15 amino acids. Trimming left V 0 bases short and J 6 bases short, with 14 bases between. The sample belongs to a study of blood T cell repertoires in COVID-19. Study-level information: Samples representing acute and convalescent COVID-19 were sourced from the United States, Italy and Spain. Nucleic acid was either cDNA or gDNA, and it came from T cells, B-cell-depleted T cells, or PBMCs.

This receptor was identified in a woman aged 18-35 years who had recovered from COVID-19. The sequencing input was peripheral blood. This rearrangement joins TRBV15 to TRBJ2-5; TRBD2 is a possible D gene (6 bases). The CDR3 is CATSRDSSRGKTQYF. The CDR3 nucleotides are TGTGCCACCAGCAGAGATTCCTCCCGGGGGAAGACCCAGTACTTC. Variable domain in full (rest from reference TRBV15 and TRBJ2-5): DAMVIQNPRYQVTQFGKPVTLSCSQTLNHNVMYWYQQKSSQAPKLLFHYYDKDFNNEADTPDNFQSRRPNTSFCFLDIRSPGLGDTAMYLCATSRDSSRGKTQYFGPGTRLLVL.